This entry lists 2 T cell receptor beta chains sequenced from one sample in a study of immune evolution from preneoplasia to lung adenocarcinoma. The table came from immunoSEQ multiplex PCR; TCRdb's copy has only in-frame clones and leaves some out. Found here are about 5,000 clones, roughly 79% of them singletons; the top ten hold around 10%. The sequencing sample was made of FFPE adjacent normal lung tissue. The receptors were gathered from a donor of 70 years or more with lung adenocarcinoma.

The gene calls are TRBV7-9 and TRBJ1-3; D call uncertain. V shed 3 bases and J shed 4 bases, with 10 bases lying between them. The germline gives CDR1 SEHNR, CDR2 FQNEAQ (reference sequence). There are 14 residues in the CDR3. The CDR3 DNA reads as TGTGCCAGCAGCTTTAGGGCTTACGGAAACACCATATATTTT. Translated, it gives CASSFRAYGNTIYF.

The chain links TRBV4-3 to TRBJ2-1; TRBD2 matches 11 bases. With V trimmed by 0 bases and J by 5 bases, 3 bases remained unmatched. Per the germline V gene, CDR1 is LGHNA and CDR2 is YSLEER. The CDR3 is 16 residues long. Written as DNA, the CDR3 is TGCGCCAGCAGCCAAGATGGGACTAGCGGAGACAATGAGCAGTTCTTC. Its translation is CASSQDGTSGDNEQFF.